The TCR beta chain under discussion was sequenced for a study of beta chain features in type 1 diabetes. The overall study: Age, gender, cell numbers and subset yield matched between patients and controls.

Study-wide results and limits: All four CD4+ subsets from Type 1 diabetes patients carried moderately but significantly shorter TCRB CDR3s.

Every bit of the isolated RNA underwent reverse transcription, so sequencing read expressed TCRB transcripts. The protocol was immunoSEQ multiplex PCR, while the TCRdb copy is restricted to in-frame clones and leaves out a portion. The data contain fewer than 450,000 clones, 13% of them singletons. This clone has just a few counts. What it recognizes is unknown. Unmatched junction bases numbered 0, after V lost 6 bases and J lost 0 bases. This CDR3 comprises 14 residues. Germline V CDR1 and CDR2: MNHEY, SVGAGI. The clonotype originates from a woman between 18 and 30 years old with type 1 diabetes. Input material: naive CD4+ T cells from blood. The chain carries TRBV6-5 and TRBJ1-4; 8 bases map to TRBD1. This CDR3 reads CASRGQATNEKLFF. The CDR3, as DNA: TGTGCCAGCAGGGGACAGGCAACTAATGAAAAACTGTTTTTT.